This TCR beta chain was profiled in a study of OX40 agonist ivuxolimab in advanced cancers. For the study at large: Intravenous ivuxolimab was administered to patients every 2 weeks at 0.01 to 10 mg/kg. Patients assigned to dose escalation were diagnosed with hepatocellular carcinoma, melanoma, renal cell or head and neck cancer. Study-wide findings and caveats: Also present in some nonresponders was a low level of normalized T-cell clonal expansion.

Measured with immunoSEQ multiplex PCR; TCRdb has only the in-frame clones, and not every one. The sample shows fewer than 40,000 clones, 65% to 90% of them seen only once. Trimming shortened V by 1 base and J by 7 bases, and 13 bases separated the two germline ends. This CDR3 has 14 amino acids. The V gene's germline CDR1 is MDHEN and CDR2 SYDVKM. A note on this clone: What it binds is not known.

This chain joins TRBV28 and TRBJ2-5, with D perhaps being TRBD1 or TRBD2 (5 bases each). The TCR originated in an adult with an advanced solid tumor such as melanoma, head and neck, liver or kidney cancer. Sequencing used CD4+ or CD8+ T cells sorted from blood, obtained in a trial of the OX40 agonist ivuxolimab. The CDR3 region is CASSLFQSGGTQYF. DNA for the CDR3: TGTGCCAGCAGTTTATTTCAATCTGGGGGGACCCAGTACTTC.